Sequencing of this TCR beta chain was carried out in a study of Graves' ophthalmopathy and Graves' hyperthyroidism listed by TCRdb under 2018. Regarding the complete study: Stable hyperthyroidism was defined as no progression to ophthalmopathy within 18 months of follow-up. In total, 135 blood samples were TCR-sequenced: some 40 ophthalmopathy, some 75 hyperthyroidism and approximately 17 hyperthyroidism-to-ophthalmopathy patients. The study used TCR beta repertoire signatures to distinguish Graves' ophthalmopathy from Graves' hyperthyroidism and to predict progression to ophthalmopathy. The independent validation cohort included 18 to 20 hyperthyroidism patients plus 17 patients who later progressed from hyperthyroidism to ophthalmopathy. Once sampling was done, hyperthyroidism patients were given methimazole at a starting dose of 30 mg daily, while ophthalmopathy patients were given high-dose intravenous methylprednisolone. T-cell repertoires of thyroid tissue and blood were compared in 5 or 6 hyperthyroidism patients. To explore V-J signatures that distinguish ophthalmopathy from hyperthyroidism, a discovery set of 95 to 100 patients was enrolled, made up of over 40 with ophthalmopathy and around 57 with stable hyperthyroidism. On the study overall, not on this receptor specifically: In validation, the model predicted ophthalmopathy progression with less than 71% sensitivity and less than 80% specificity; 12 predicted patients were CT-confirmed with GO in a median of roughly 6.8 months. In cross-validation, the 13-signature model distinguished ophthalmopathy from stable hyperthyroidism with approximately 85% sensitivity and around 81% specificity, and in the test set the corresponding values were approximately 80% and 68%. Among expanded thyroid clonotypes with frequency above 0.001, most also showed up in blood, which suggests that blood repertoires may reflect the thyroid immune response. Sample size was not predetermined statistically, and investigators were not blinded to group allocation.

From cysteine to phenylalanine, the CDR3 is 13 amino acids long. The DNA shown is the 39-base CDR3, in frame from base 1. Ends trimmed: V by 6 bases, J by 0 bases; bases unmatched to a gene: 1. CDR1 LNHDA and CDR2 SQIVND were looked up in the germline V gene (reference sequence). Hyperthyroidism patients were newly diagnosed, were aged 18 to 65 years, and had a disease duration under 2 months. Patients were excluded if they had other autoimmune diseases, uncontrolled infections, pregnancy or lactation. Diagnosis was based on clinical symptoms, serum thyroxine, TRAb, thyroid ultrasound and orbital computed tomography. Trizol reagent was used to extract the total RNA, and its quality was then checked on an Agilent 2100 Bioanalyzer. TCR beta CDR3 regions were amplified from RNA transcripts for repertoire sequencing. A first-round RT-PCR used HTBI primers with the Qiagen OneStep RT-PCR kit, followed by a second-round multiplex PCR, size selection and purification. Libraries were sequenced on an Illumina HiSeq2000 using paired-end 100 bp reads. In the paper's pipeline: Reads were processed with SOAPnuke, discarding reads with adapters, uncalled bases, mean Phred below 15, or no exact constant-primer or identifier match. COPE v1.2.5 was used to merge the high-quality paired reads. Unique nucleotide sequences were defined as clonotypes and aligned to IMGT TRB V, D and J references using MiTCR v1.1. The analysis was limited to V-J combinations with a frequency above 0.0001, which together covered 98% to 99.2% of repertoires. A TCR clonal expansion and chaos score per V-J combination was defined as the ratio of F50 clonal expansion to chaos observed in the TCRdist matrix. Welch's t-statistics and random forest were used to reduce features to about 13 V-J combinations, which were fed into a naive Bayes classifier. The Morisita-Horn index was used to measure how similar the thyroid and blood repertoires were. The raw public reads went through TCRdb reprocessing: fastp at Q25, MiXCR clone calling, in-frame beta chains kept. Records with the same CDR3 protein are collapsed into one entry carrying the most frequent genes and DNA. In this record, the V and J calls reflect TCRdb's handling and not the investigators' own analysis. The sample contains about 1.1 million distinct CDR3 sequences, less than 45% of them found a single time. More than 9.5% of the sample lies in the top ten.

Worth noting for this clonotype: The target of this receptor is not known. Qualities for individual bases were not recorded, and no much larger clone is one base off.

Sequenced sample: peripheral blood or thyroid tissue (not recorded which). The source is an adult man with Graves' hyperthyroidism. The chain is assembled from TRBV19 and TRBJ2-5; TRBD2 lines up with 7 middle nucleotides. Read as DNA, the sequence is TGTGCCAGTAGCGGGAGGAACCAAGAGACCCAGTACTTC. The translation is CASSGRNQETQYF.